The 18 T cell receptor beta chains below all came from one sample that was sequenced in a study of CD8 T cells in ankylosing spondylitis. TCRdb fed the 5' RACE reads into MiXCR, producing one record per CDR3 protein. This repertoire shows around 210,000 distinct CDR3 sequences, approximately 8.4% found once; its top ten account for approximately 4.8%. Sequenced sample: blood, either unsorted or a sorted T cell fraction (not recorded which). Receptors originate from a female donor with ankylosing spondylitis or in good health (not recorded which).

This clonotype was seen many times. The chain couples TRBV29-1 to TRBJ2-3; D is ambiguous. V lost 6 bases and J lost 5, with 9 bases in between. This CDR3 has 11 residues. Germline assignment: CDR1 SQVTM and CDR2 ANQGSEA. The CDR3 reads CSVGLVDTQYF. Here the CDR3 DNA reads TGCAGCGTGGGGTTGGTAGATACGCAGTATTTT.

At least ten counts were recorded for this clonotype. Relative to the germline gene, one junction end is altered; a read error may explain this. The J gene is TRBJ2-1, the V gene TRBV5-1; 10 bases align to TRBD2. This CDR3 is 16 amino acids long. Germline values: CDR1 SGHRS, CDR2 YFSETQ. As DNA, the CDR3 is TGCGCCAGCAGTTTGGTGTCGACTAGCGGGTACAATGAGCAGTTCTTC. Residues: CASSLVSTSGYNEQFF.

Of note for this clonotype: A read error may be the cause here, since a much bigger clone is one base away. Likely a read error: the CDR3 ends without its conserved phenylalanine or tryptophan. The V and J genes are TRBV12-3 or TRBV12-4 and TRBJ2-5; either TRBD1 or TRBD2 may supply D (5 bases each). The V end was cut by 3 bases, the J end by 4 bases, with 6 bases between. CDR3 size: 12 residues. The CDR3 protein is CASSLGVETQYL. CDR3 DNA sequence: TGTGCCAGCAGTTTGGGGGTAGAGACCCAGTACTTG.

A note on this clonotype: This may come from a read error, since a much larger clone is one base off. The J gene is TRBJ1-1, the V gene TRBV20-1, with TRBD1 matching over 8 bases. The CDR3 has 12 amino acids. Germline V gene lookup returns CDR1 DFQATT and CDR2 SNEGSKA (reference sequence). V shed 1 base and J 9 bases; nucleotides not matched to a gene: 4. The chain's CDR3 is CSARVSGGQAFF. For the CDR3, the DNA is TGCAGTGCTAGAGTATCAGGGGGCCAAGCTTTCTTT.

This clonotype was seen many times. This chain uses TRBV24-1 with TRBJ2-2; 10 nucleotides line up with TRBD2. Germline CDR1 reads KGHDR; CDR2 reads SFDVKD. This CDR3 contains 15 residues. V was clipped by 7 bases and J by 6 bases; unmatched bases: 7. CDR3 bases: TGTGCCACCAGGAGCCCTAGCGGGAGTTCCGGGGAGCTGTTTTTT. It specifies CATRSPSGSSGELFF.

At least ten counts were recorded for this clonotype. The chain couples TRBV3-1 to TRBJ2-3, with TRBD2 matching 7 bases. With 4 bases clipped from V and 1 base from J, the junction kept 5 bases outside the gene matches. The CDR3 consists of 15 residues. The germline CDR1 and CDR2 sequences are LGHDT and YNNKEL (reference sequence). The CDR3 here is CASSPTSSRTDTQYF. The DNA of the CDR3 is TGTGCCAGCAGCCCGACTAGCAGCCGCACAGATACGCAGTATTTT.

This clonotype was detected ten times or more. The DNA for the CDR3 is TGTGCCAGCGGGTCACCATTCTATGGCTACACCTTC. Translated: CASGSPFYGYTF. The rearrangement uses TRBV12-3 or TRBV12-4 and TRBJ1-2; D uncertain. The CDR3 contains 12 residues. Trimming stripped 8 bases from V and 4 bases from J, with 11 bases between.

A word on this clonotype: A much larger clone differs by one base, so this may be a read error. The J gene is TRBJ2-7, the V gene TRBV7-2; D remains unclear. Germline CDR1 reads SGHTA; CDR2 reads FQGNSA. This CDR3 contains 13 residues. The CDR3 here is CVSSPLTPYEQYF. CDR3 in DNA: TGTGTCAGCAGCCCCCTGACGCCCTACGAGCAGTACTTC.

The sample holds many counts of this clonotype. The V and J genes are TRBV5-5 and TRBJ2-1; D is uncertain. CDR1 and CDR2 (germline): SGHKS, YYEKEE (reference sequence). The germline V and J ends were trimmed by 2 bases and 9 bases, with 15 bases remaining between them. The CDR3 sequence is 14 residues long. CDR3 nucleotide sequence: TGTGCCAGCAGCTTCTTAGGTCTATCTATTGAGCAGTTCTTC. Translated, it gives CASSFLGLSIEQFF.

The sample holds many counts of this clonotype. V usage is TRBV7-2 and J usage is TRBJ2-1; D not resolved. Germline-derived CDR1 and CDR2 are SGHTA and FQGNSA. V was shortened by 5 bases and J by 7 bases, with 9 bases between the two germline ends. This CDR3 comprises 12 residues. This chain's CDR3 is CASSNWVNEQFF. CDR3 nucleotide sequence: TGTGCCAGCAGCAATTGGGTGAATGAGCAGTTCTTC. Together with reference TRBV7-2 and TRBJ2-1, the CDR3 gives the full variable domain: GAGVSQSPSNKVTEKGKDVELRCDPISGHTALYWYRQSLGQGLEFLIYFQGNSAPDKSGLPSDRFSAERTGGSVSTLTIQRTQQEDSAVYLCASSNWVNEQFFGPGTRLTVL.

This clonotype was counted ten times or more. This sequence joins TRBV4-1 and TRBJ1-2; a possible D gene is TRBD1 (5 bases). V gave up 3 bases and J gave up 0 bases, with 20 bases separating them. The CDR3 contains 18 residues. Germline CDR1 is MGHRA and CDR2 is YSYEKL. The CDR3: CASSHALRGRLTNYGYTF. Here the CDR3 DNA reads TGCGCCAGCAGCCATGCCCTACGGGGACGGCTAACTAACTATGGCTACACCTTC.

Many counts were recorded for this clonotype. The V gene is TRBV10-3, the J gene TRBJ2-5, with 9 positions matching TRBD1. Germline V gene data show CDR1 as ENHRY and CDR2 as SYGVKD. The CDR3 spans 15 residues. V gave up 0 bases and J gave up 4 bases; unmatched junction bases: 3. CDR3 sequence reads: CAISESHRGPETQYF. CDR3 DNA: TGTGCCATCAGTGAGTCACACAGGGGGCCAGAGACCCAGTACTTC.

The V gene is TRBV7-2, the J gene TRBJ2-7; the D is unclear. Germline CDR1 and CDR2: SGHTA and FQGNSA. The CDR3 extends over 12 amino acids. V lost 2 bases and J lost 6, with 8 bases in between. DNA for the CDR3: TGTGCCAGCAGCTTATATGTCAGCGAGCAGTACTTC. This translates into CASSLYVSEQYF.

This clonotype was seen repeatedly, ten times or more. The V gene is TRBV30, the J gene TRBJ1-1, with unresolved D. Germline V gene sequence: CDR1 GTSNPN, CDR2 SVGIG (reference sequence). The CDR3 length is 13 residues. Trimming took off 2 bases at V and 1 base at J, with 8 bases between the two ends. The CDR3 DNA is TGTGCCTGGAGTAACGTAGCGAACACTGAAGCTTTCTTT. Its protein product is CAWSNVANTEAFF.

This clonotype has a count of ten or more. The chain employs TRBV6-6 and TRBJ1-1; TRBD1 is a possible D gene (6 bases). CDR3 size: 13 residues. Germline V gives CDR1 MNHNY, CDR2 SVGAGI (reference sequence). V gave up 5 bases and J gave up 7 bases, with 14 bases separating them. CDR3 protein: CASSLRGAGEAFF. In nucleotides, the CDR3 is TGTGCCAGCAGTCTCCGGGGGGCGGGTGAAGCTTTCTTT.

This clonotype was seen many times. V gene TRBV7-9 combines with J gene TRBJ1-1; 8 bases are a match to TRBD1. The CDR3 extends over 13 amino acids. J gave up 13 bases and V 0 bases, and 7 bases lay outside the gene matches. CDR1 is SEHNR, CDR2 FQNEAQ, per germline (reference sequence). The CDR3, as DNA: TGTGCCAGCAGCTTAGCTGCGACAGGGGAAAGTTTCTTT. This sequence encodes CASSLAATGESFF.

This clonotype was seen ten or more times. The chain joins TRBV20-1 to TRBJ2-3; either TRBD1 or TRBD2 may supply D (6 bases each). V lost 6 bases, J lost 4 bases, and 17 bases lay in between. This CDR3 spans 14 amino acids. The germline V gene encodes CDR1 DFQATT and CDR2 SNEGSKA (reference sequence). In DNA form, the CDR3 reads TGCAGTGCGCCCCAAAAGAGGGGGGCAGATACGCAGTATTTT. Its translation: CSAPQKRGADTQYF.

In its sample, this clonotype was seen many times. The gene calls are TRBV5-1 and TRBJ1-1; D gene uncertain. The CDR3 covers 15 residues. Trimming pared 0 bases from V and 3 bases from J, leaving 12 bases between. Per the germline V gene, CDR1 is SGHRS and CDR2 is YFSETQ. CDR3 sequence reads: CASSLVPSSYTEAFF. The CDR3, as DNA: TGCGCCAGCAGCTTGGTACCGAGTTCATACACTGAAGCTTTCTTT.